A selection of T cell receptor beta chains follows, all from one sample in a study of human thymus T cells. Assay used: immunoSEQ multiplex PCR; TCRdb lists only in-frame clones, some missing. The repertoire holds about 78,000 clones, with just over 95% as singletons. The sequenced sample was thymus tissue. The receptors shown here come from a boy younger than two with a congenital heart defect but otherwise immunologically healthy. CDR3s include the opening cysteine and the closing phenylalanine or tryptophan. Fields, in order: J gene, clone size, D gene, V gene, CDR3 DNA, CDR3 protein. A D gene is named only where the DNA matches it firmly. Not every row has a clone size; where given, it reads once, few, many or a size class.

J gene: TRBJ2-5
clone size: .
D gene: .
V gene: TRBV6-5
CDR3 DNA: TGTGCCAGCAGCCGGCGAAGGTACCAAGAGACCCAGTACTTC
CDR3 protein: CASSRRRYQETQYF

J gene: TRBJ1-1
clone size: .
D gene: TRBD1
V gene: TRBV7-9
CDR3 DNA: TGTGCCAGCAGCTTAGGGACAGGGGGCATGAACACTGAAGCTTTCTTT
CDR3 protein: CASSLGTGGMNTEAFF

J gene: TRBJ1-1
clone size: .
D gene: .
V gene: TRBV5-1
CDR3 DNA: TGCGCCAGCAGCTTGGGCGGGCCGCTTGAGCAGGGAGGCACTGAAGCTTTCTTT
CDR3 protein: CASSLGGPLEQGGTEAFF

J gene: TRBJ2-7
clone size: .
D gene: .
V gene: TRBV4-1
CDR3 DNA: TGCGCCAGCAGCCAAGAGGGATCCGCCTACGAGCAGTACTTC
CDR3 protein: CASSQEGSAYEQYF

J gene: TRBJ2-7
clone size: .
D gene: TRBD1
V gene: TRBV27
CDR3 DNA: TGTGCCAGCAGTTTATATTTTAGGCAGGGGGCGGGGTACGAGCAGTACTTC
CDR3 protein: CASSLYFRQGAGYEQYF

J gene: TRBJ1-5
clone size: .
D gene: .
V gene: TRBV12-5
CDR3 DNA: TGTGCTAGTGGTTTGGGGAGAGGACAGCCCCAGCATTTT
CDR3 protein: CASGLGRGQPQHF

J gene: TRBJ1-2
clone size: .
D gene: .
V gene: TRBV4-1
CDR3 DNA: TGCGCCAGCAGCCAAGATTTTACAGGATACAGGGATTATGGCTACACCTTC
CDR3 protein: CASSQDFTGYRDYGYTF

J gene: TRBJ2-7
clone size: .
D gene: TRBD2
V gene: TRBV9
CDR3 DNA: TGTGCCAGCAGCGGATCTAGCGGGGGTCCGCGGGAGCAGTACTTC
CDR3 protein: CASSGSSGGPREQYF

J gene: TRBJ2-7
clone size: .
D gene: .
V gene: TRBV11-2
CDR3 DNA: TGTGCCAGCAGCTTAGAGGGGGCGTCCTACGAGCAGTACTTC
CDR3 protein: CASSLEGASYEQYF

J gene: TRBJ2-1
clone size: .
D gene: TRBD2
V gene: TRBV6-1
CDR3 DNA: TGTGCCAGCAGTGACGTGGCTAGCGGGAGGTATGAGCAGTTCTTC
CDR3 protein: CASSDVASGRYEQFF

J gene: TRBJ1-2
clone size: .
D gene: .
V gene: TRBV5-4
CDR3 DNA: TGTGCCAGCAGCTTGGGCAGGACACAGGGAGTTACTAACTATGGCTACACCTTC
CDR3 protein: CASSLGRTQGVTNYGYTF

J gene: TRBJ1-5
clone size: .
D gene: .
V gene: TRBV6-1
CDR3 DNA: TGTGCCAGCAGTGATGGGCGGAAACCAAATCAGCCCCAGCATTTT
CDR3 protein: CASSDGRKPNQPQHF

J gene: TRBJ1-2
clone size: once
D gene: TRBD1
V gene: TRBV28
CDR3 DNA: TGTGCCAGCAGTCCACGGGACAGGACCCTTGGAGGCGGAGGCTACACCTTC
CDR3 protein: CASSPRDRTLGGGGYTF

J gene: TRBJ1-3
clone size: .
D gene: .
V gene: TRBV4-3
CDR3 DNA: TGCGCCAGCAGCCCCCAGATATCTGGAAACACCATATATTTT
CDR3 protein: CASSPQISGNTIYF

J gene: TRBJ2-7
clone size: .
D gene: .
V gene: TRBV5-8
CDR3 DNA: TGTGCCAGCAGCTTGGTGGGGGTGAAGCAGTACTTC
CDR3 protein: CASSLVGVKQYF

J gene: TRBJ2-6
clone size: .
D gene: .
V gene: TRBV2
CDR3 DNA: TGTGCCAGCAGTGAAGATCCCCCCCGGGACCAGGATCAAGGGGCCAACGTCCTGACTTTC
CDR3 protein: CASSEDPPRDQDQGANVLTF

J gene: TRBJ1-4
clone size: .
D gene: .
V gene: TRBV6-5
CDR3 DNA: TGTGCCAGCAGTTACTCGAGGCGGCAGCCCTTTGAAAAACTGTTTTTT
CDR3 protein: CASSYSRRQPFEKLFF